Given below is one T cell receptor (beta chain) in context. The antigen is not known. Germline CDR1 reads SEHNR; CDR2 reads FQNEAQ (reference sequence). The CDR3 is 17 amino acids. Losses at the gene ends were 2 bases for V and 1 base for J; bases not matched to a gene: 9. This record comes from a study of CD8+ T cells in alopecia areata. Study overall: Once tofacitinib had been taken for 6 to 18 months, 6 months off drug followed. Study conclusions and caveats: Especially in alopecia totalis/universalis, lesional scalp showed greater clonality than normal scalp did.

Extracted from the samples, RNA was reverse transcribed into cDNA to serve as the sequencing template. TCRdb's copy holds only in-frame clones and misses some; the assay was immunoSEQ multiplex PCR. Here the sample spans about 69,000 clones, under 75% being singletons. This sequence joins TRBV7-9 and TRBJ2-5; TRBD2 matches at 8 bases. The sequencing here drew on CD8+ T cells sorted from blood, taken at week 0. The source is a human donor with alopecia areata. CDR3 in amino acids: CASSLLGGGISQETQYF. Written as DNA, the CDR3 is TGTGCCAGCAGCTTACTAGGCGGGGGGATCTCCCAAGAGACCCAGTACTTC.